This entry features one T cell receptor (beta chain) sequence. RNA was extracted with the RNeasy kit, and a quantity of 0.5 to 1 ug was reverse transcribed using random hexamers. Coverage of TCR beta CDR3 amplification by immunoSEQ multiplex PCR extended to 54 Vbeta and 13 Jbeta. TCRdb used MiXCR to reprocess the immunoSEQ multiplex PCR reads, holding one entry per CDR3 protein. The repertoire holds 25,000 to 35,000 distinct CDR3 sequences, with around 94% as singletons. With 8 bases removed from V and 5 bases from J, the gap between germline ends came to 13 bases. Germline V gene lookup returns CDR1 MDHEN and CDR2 SYDVKM. There are 13 residues in the CDR3. The sample originates from a study of CD8 T cells in Susac syndrome. Sequencing targeted TCR beta in T cells from blood (CD8+ and CD4+). TEMRA cells were FACS-enriched, with CD8+ and CD4+ T cells isolated negatively.

This TCR came from a human donor in good health. Sample: CD8+ T cells from PBMCs. This chain joins TRBV28 and TRBJ1-5, with D possibly TRBD1 on 5 matching bases. The DNA for the CDR3 is TGTGCCAGCCGGGGCACTCGAGATCAGCCCCAGCATTTT. Protein product: CASRGTRDQPQHF.